This T cell receptor beta chain originates from a study of blood T cells in healthy people across ages. Notes on the study in general: In long-lived donors, naive CD4+ cell counts and diversity exceeded those of aged donors.

Every donor provided ten milliliters of peripheral blood. Germline assignment: CDR1 SGHRS and CDR2 YFSETQ. The CDR3 contains 14 residues. A sample-barcoded 5' primer and a J-beta primer mix were used in a second PCR of about 7 to 12 cycles. MiXCR was run by TCRdb on the 5' RACE reads, yielding one entry per CDR3 protein. The table includes about 800,000 distinct CDR3 sequences, 20% to 25% detected once. A word on this clonotype: The antigen is unknown.

These data were also filed under a second study, of T cells of mothers and their children.

This clonotype was sampled from a boy aged 5-17 years in good health. This chain links TRBV5-1 with TRBJ2-5; D might be TRBD1 (5 bases). The tail of the sequence fits TRBJ2-1 better, so the J call may be wrong. The source material was blood. CDR3 sequence reads: CASSLEGAVNEQFF. CDR3 coding DNA: TGCGCCAGCAGCTTGGAAGGGGCCGTGAATGAGCAGTTCTTC.